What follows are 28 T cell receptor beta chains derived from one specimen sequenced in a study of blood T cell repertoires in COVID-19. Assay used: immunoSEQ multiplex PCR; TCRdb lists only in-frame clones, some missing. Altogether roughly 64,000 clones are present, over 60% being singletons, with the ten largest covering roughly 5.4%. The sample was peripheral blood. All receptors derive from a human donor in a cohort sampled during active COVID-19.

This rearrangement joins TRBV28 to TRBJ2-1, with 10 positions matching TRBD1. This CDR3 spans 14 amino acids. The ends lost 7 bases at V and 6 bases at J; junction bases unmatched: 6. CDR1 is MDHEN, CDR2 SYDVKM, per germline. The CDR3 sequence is CASTGTGARNEQFF. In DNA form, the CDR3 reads TGTGCCAGCACCGGGACAGGGGCCCGCAATGAGCAGTTCTTC.

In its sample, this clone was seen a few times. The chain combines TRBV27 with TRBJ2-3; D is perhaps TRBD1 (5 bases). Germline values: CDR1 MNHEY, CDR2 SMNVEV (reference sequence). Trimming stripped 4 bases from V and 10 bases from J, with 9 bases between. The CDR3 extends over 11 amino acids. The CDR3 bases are TGTGCCAGCAGTTCAGGGTTTGCGCAGTATTTT. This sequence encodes CASSSGFAQYF.

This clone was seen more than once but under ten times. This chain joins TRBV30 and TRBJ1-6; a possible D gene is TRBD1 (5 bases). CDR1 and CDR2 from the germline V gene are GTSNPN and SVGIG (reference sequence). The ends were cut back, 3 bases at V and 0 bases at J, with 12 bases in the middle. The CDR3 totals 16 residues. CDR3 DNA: TGTGCCTGGAGCGCCCTAGGGGACTCCTATAATTCACCCCTCCACTTT. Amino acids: CAWSALGDSYNSPLHF.

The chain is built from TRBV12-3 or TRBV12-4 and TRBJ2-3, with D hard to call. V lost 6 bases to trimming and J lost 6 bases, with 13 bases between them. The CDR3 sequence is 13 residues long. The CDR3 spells CASSPKLRDTQYF. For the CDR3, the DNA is TGTGCCAGCAGCCCGAAACTACGGGATACGCAGTATTTT.

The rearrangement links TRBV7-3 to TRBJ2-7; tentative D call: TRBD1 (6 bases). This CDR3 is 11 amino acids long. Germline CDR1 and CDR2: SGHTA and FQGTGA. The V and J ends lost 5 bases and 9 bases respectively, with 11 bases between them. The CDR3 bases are TGTGCCAGCAGCGACGGGACATTGCAGTACTTC. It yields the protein CASSDGTLQYF.

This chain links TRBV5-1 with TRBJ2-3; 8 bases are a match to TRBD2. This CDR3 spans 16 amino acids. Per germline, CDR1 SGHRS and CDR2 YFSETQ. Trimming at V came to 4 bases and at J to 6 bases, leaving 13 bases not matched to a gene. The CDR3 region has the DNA TGCGCCAGCAGCCAGTTAACTAGCGGTGCGGGTGATACGCAGTATTTT. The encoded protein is CASSQLTSGAGDTQYF.

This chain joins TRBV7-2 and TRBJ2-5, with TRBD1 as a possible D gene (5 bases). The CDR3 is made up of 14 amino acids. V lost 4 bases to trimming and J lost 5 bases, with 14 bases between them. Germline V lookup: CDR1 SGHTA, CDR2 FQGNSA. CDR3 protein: CASSSGVGVETQYF. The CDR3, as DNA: TGTGCCAGCAGCTCCGGAGTAGGGGTGGAGACCCAGTACTTC.

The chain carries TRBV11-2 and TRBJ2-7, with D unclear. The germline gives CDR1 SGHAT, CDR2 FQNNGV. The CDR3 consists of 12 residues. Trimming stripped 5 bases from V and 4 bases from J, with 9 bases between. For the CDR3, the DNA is TGTGCCAGCAGCCAGTCGCGGTACGAGCAGTACTTC. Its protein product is CASSQSRYEQYF.

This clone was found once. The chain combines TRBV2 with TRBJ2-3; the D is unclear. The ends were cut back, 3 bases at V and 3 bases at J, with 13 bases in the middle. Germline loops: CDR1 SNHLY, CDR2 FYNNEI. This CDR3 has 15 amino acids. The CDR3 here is CASSDRQIATDTQYF. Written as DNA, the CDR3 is TGTGCCAGCAGTGATCGGCAGATAGCAACAGATACGCAGTATTTT.

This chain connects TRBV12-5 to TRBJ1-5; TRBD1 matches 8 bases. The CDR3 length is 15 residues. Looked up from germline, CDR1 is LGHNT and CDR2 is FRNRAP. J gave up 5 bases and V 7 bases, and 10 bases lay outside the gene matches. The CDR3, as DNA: TGTGCTAGTGCCGACGGACAGGGCCCCCATCAGCCCCAGCATTTT. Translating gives CASADGQGPHQPQHF.

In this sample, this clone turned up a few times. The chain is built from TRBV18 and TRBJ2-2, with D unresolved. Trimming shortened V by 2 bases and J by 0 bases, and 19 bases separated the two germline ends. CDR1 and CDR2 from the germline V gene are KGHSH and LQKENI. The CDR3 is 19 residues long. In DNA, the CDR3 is TGTGCCAGCTCACCAATTGCGGCGGAAGTGGAAACGAACACCGGGGAGCTGTTTTTT. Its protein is CASSPIAAEVETNTGELFF.

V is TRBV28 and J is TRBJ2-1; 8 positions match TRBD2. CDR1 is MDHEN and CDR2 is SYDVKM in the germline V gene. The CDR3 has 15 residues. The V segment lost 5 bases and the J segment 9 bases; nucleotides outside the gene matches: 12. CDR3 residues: CASSQVPGLVFEQFF. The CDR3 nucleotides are TGTGCCAGCAGTCAAGTCCCGGGACTAGTATTTGAGCAGTTCTTC. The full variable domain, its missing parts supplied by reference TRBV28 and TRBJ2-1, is DVKVTQSSRYLVKRTGEKVFLECVQDMDHENMFWYRQDPGLGLRLIYFSYDVKMKEKGDIPEGYSVSREKKERFSLILESASTNQTSMYLCASSQVPGLVFEQFFGPGTRLTVL.

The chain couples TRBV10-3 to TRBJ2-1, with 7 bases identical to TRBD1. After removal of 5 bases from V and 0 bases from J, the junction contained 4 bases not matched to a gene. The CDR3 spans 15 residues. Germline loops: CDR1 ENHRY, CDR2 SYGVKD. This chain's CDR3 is CAISRTGLSYNEQFF. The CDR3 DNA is TGTGCCATCAGTCGGACAGGCCTCTCCTACAATGAGCAGTTCTTC.

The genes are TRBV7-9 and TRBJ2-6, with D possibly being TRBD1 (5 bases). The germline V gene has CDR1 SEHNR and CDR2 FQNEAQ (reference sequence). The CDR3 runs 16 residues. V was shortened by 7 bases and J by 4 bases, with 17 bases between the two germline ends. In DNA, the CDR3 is TGTGCCAGCACCCCTAGGGGCGGTCCAGGGGCCAACGTCCTGACTTTC. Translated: CASTPRGGPGANVLTF.

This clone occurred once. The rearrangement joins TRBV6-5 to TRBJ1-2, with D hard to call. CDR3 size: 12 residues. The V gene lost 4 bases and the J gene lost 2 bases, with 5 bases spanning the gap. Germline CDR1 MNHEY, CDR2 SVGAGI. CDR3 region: CASSSRNYGYTF. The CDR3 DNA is TGTGCCAGCAGTTCGCGCAACTATGGCTACACCTTC.

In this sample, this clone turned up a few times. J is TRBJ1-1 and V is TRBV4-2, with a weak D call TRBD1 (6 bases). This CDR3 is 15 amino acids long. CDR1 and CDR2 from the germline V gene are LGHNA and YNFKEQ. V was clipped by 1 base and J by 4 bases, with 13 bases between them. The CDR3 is CASSQVRTVATEAFF. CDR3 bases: TGTGCCAGCAGCCAAGTCCGGACAGTGGCCACTGAAGCTTTCTTT.

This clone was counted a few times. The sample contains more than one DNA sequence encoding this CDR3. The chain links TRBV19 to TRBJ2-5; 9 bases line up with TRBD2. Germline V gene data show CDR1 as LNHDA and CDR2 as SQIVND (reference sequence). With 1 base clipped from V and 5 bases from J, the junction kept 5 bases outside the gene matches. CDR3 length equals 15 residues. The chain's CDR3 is CASSIGGSGGETQYF. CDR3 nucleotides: TGTGCCAGTAGTATAGGAGGTAGCGGGGGTGAGACCCAGTACTTC.

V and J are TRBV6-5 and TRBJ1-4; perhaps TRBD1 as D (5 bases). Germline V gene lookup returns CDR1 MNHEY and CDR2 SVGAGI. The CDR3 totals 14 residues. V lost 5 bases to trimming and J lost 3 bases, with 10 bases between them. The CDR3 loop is CASSRTKANEKLFF. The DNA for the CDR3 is TGTGCCAGCAGTCGGACAAAGGCTAATGAAAAACTGTTTTTT.

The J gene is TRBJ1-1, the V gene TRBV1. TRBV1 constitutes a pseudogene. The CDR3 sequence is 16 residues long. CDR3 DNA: TGCACCAGCAGCCCCGAAGTAGTTGGGGGGTGGACTGAAGCTTTCTTT. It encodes CTSSPEVVGGWTEAFF.

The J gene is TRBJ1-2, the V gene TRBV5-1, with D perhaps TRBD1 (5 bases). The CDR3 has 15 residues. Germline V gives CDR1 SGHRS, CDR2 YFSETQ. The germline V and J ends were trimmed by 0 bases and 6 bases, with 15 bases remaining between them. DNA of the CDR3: TGCGCCAGCAGCTTGGAACCGGGCAGGGTTGATGGCTACACCTTC. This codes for CASSLEPGRVDGYTF.

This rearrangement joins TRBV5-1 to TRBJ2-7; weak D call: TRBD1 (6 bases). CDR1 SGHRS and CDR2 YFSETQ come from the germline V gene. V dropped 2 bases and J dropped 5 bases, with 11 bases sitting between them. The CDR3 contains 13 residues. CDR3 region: CASSFNRENEQYF. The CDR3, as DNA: TGCGCCAGCAGCTTCAACAGGGAGAACGAGCAGTACTTC.

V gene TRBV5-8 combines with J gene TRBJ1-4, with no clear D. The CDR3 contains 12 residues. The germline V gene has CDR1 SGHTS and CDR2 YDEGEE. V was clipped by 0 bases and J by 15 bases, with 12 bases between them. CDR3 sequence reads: CASSLVEPSVFF. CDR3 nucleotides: TGTGCCAGCAGCTTGGTCGAGCCTTCGGTGTTTTTT.

CDR3 in amino acids: CASSLWGGSYEQYF. The DNA of the CDR3 is TGTGCCAGCAGCCTCTGGGGGGGGTCCTACGAGCAGTACTTC. The rearrangement uses TRBV7-6 and TRBJ2-7; 7 positions match TRBD2. Germline assignment: CDR1 SGHVS and CDR2 FNYEAQ. This CDR3 has 14 residues. Unmatched junction bases numbered 5, after V lost 5 bases and J lost 1 base. Combining the CDR3 with reference TRBV7-6 and TRBJ2-7 gives the whole variable domain GAGVSQSPRYKVTKRGQDVALRCDPISGHVSLYWYRQALGQGPEFLTYFNYEAQQDKSGLPNDRFSAERPEGSISTLTIQRTEQRDSAMYRCASSLWGGSYEQYFGPGTRLTVT.

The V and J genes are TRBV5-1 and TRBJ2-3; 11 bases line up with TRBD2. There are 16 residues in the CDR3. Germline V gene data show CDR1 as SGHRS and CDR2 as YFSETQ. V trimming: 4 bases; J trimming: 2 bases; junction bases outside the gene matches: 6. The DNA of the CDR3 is TGCGCCAGCAGCGATAGACTAGCGGGGACCACAGATACGCAGTATTTT. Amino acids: CASSDRLAGTTDTQYF. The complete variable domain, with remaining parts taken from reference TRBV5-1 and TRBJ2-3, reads KAGVTQTPRYLIKTRGQQVTLSCSPISGHRSVSWYQQTPGQGLQFLFEYFSETQRNKGNFPGRFSGRQFSNSRSEMNVSTLELGDSALYLCASSDRLAGTTDTQYFGPGTRLTVL.

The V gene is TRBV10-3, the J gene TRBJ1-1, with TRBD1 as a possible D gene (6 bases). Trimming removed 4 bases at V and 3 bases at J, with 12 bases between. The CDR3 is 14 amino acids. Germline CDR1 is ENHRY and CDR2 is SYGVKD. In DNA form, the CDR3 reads TGTGCCATCAGTGCGTGGACAGACCACACTGAAGCTTTCTTT. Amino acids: CAISAWTDHTEAFF.

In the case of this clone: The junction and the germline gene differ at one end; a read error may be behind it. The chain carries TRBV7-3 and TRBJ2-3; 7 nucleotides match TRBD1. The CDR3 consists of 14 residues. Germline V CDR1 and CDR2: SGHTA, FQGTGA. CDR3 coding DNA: TGTGCCAGCAGCCTCGGACAGGTGACGGATACGCAATATTTT. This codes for CASSLGQVTDTQYF.

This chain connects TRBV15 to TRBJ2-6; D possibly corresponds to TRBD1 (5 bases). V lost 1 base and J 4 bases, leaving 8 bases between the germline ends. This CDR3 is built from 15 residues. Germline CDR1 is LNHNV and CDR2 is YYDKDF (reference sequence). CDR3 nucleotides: TGTGCCACCAGCAGAGGGGGCTCCGGGGCCAACGTCCTGACTTTC. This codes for CATSRGGSGANVLTF.

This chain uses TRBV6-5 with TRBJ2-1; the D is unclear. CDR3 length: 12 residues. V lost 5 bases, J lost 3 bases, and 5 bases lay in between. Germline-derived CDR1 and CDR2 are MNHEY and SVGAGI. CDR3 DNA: TGTGCCAGCAGTCAGGACTACAATGAGCAGTTCTTC. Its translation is CASSQDYNEQFF.